A selection of T cell receptor beta chains follows, all from one sample in a study of T-cell reconstitution after alpha-beta-depleted transplantation in children. TCRdb called the PCR reads again in MiXCR, with one record for every CDR3 protein. Among around 340,000 distinct CDR3 sequences listed, about an eighth were seen once. The starting material was PBMCs, obtained from the stem cell graft. Every receptor here comes from a human donor who donated a stem cell graft to a child with Fanconi anemia. CDR3s include the opening cysteine and the closing phenylalanine or tryptophan. The D gene is left open where the match is weak. Some rows have no size entry. The others give once, few or many, or a class for an expanded clone.

abundance	v_gene	j_gene	d_gene	CDR3nt	CDR3aa
-	TRBV5-1	TRBJ2-7	-	TGCGCCAGCTCCCCGGTACTCTCGAAGAGCTACGAGCAGTACTTC	CASSPVLSKSYEQYF
-	TRBV12-3/TRBV12-4	TRBJ2-1	TRBD1	TGTGCCAGCAGTTTTTGGGACAGGGCTAATGAGCAGTTCTTC	CASSFWDRANEQFF
few	TRBV20-1	TRBJ2-1	TRBD2	TGCAGTGCTAGGCTTGTTACTAGCGGGGACCATGAGCAGTTCTTC	CSARLVTSGDHEQFF
-	TRBV11-3	TRBJ2-5	-	TGTGCCAGCAGCTTAGATGGGCAGGACCCACAAGAGACCCAGTACTTC	CASSLDGQDPQETQYF
-	TRBV20-1	TRBJ2-7	-	TGCAGTGCTAGAGCGGGGGGCACACTTGACGAGCAGTACTTC	CSARAGGTLDEQYF
many	TRBV3-1	TRBJ2-3	TRBD1	TGTGCCAGCAGCCCAGGGACAGGGGCAGATACGCAGTATTTT	CASSPGTGADTQYF
-	TRBV7-2	TRBJ1-2	TRBD1	TGTGCCAGCCTTTCCGGGACAGGGATTGGGGGCTACACCTTC	CASLSGTGIGGYTF
few	TRBV9	TRBJ1-5	-	TGTGCCAGCAGCCGGGACACTAATCAGCCCCAGCATTTT	CASSRDTNQPQHF
many	TRBV12-3/TRBV12-4	TRBJ1-4	-	TGTGCCAGCAGTACCCTTGACGGATCGGAAAAACTGTTTTTT	CASSTLDGSEKLFF
-	TRBV4-3	TRBJ2-1	-	TGCGCCAGCAGCCAAGATTTGGACGGGTACAATGAGCAGTTCTTC	CASSQDLDGYNEQFF
-	TRBV12-3/TRBV12-4	TRBJ2-1	-	TGTGCCAGCAGTTTGAGGACTCCACTCTACAATGAGCAGTTCTTC	CASSLRTPLYNEQFF
many	TRBV7-9	TRBJ2-3	-	TGTGCCAGCAGTGCAGGGGGGTATACGCAGTATTTT	CASSAGGYTQYF
many	TRBV5-1	TRBJ1-2	-	TGCGCCAGCAGCCCCCCCGTGGGTGAGGGCTACACCTTC	CASSPPVGEGYTF
few	TRBV15	TRBJ1-4	-	TGTGCCACCAGCAGAGGAAGACAGGTCCGGTTGGAAAAACTGTTTTTT	CATSRGRQVRLEKLFF
-	TRBV13	TRBJ2-5	TRBD2	TGTGCCAGCAGCCCTCGGGTAGCGGGGCTGGAGGAGACCCAGTACTTC	CASSPRVAGLEETQYF
many	TRBV20-1	TRBJ2-3	TRBD2	TGCAGTGCTAGGGGGACCGATCAGCGGGGGGGCCGAACAGATACGCAGTATTTT	CSARGTDQRGGRTDTQYF